This T cell receptor beta chain was identified in a study of blood T cell repertoires in COVID-19. This CDR3 is 14 amino acids long. V shed 1 base and J 5 bases; nucleotides not matched to a gene: 4. The germline gives CDR1 SGHNT, CDR2 YENEEA. Authors' data handling: Nucleated cell number was recorded as an estimate derived from reference gene primer amplification. The data were produced by immunoSEQ multiplex PCR, yet TCRdb's version contains in-frame clones alone and is incomplete. Clonal size and the V and J genes are those of that table, whereas D and trimming came from the DNA. The sample lists around 290,000 clones, roughly 90% occurring once.

The J gene is TRBJ1-2, the V gene TRBV11-3; 7 bases align to TRBD1. This clonotype was obtained from a woman aged 30 to 39 who had recovered from COVID-19. Sequences were obtained from PBMCs or T cells enriched from blood (not recorded which). As DNA, the CDR3 is TGTGCCAGCAGCTTAGGGGACAGCCCTTATGGCTACACCTTC. Protein: CASSLGDSPYGYTF.